The 18 T cell receptor beta chains below were found in one sample sequenced in a study. One entry per CDR3 protein results from TCRdb running MiXCR on the 5' RACE reads. This table has 50,000 to 65,000 distinct CDR3 sequences, about 28% appearing once. The source material was tumor-infiltrating memory CD4+ T cells sorted from the breast tumor. The sample's subset: memory CD4+ T cells, CD4+CD45RO+CD25-. The source of these receptors is a female donor with breast cancer.

The chain links TRBV6-2 or TRBV6-3 to TRBJ2-3; 10 nucleotides agree with TRBD2. Germline V gene sequence: CDR1 MNHEY, CDR2 SVGEGT. The CDR3 loop spans 15 amino acids. V gave up 10 bases and J gave up 3 bases; unmatched junction bases: 10. The CDR3 reads CANTSRAGGTDTQYF. As DNA, the CDR3 is TGTGCCAACACCTCGAGAGCGGGAGGGACAGATACGCAGTATTTT.

This clonotype was detected many times. The chain recombines TRBV25-1 with TRBJ1-1; D is unresolved. CDR1 is MGHDK and CDR2 is SYGVNS in the germline V gene. The CDR3 runs to 14 residues. Trimming pared 4 bases from V and 8 bases from J, leaving 17 bases between. The CDR3 bases are TGTGCCAGCAGTGTAGAGGGCGGGAGCCGAGAAGCTTTCTTT. This encodes CASSVEGGSREAFF.

This clonotype came up a few times. The rearrangement joins TRBV5-1 to TRBJ2-5, with D tentatively TRBD1 or TRBD2 (6 bases each). This CDR3 is built from 14 residues. With 7 bases removed from V and 6 bases from J, the gap between germline ends came to 19 bases. Germline CDR1 and CDR2: SGHRS and YFSETQ. Here the CDR3 reads CASGENVGGQTQYF. CDR3 nucleotide sequence: TGCGCCAGCGGCGAGAACGTTGGGGGGCAGACCCAGTACTTC.

CDR3 bases: TGTGCCAGCGCCGGGAACAACGGAACAGATACGCAGTATTTT. Protein sequence: CASAGNNGTDTQYF. The chain couples TRBV18 to TRBJ2-3; weak D call: TRBD2 (5 bases). CDR1 and CDR2 (germline): KGHSH, LQKENI. The CDR3 is made up of 14 amino acids. V was cut by 8 bases and J by 3 bases, with 15 bases left in between.

The rearrangement links TRBV15 to TRBJ2-1, with 12 bases identical to TRBD2. CDR1 is LNHNV, CDR2 YYDKDF, per germline (reference sequence). The junction had 2 bases not matched to a gene; V was cut back by 0 bases and J by 2 bases. CDR3 size: 17 residues. In nucleotides, the CDR3 is TGTGCCACCAGCAGAGAGGCTAGCGGGAGGGCCTACAATGAGCAGTTCTTC. It specifies CATSREASGRAYNEQFF.

The genes are TRBV29-1 and TRBJ1-2; the D gene is possibly TRBD1 (6 bases). The V gene lost 7 bases and the J gene lost 7 bases, with 22 bases spanning the gap. CDR1 is SQVTM, CDR2 ANQGSEA, per germline. The CDR3 consists of 14 residues. This chain's CDR3 is CSAKTGPTIGGYTF. The CDR3, as DNA: TGCAGCGCTAAAACAGGGCCAACCATTGGTGGCTACACCTTC.

The chain joins TRBV7-3 to TRBJ2-5, with D perhaps matching TRBD2 (5 bases). Trimming took off 4 bases at V and 5 bases at J, with 11 bases between the two ends. The CDR3 sequence is 13 residues long. Germline-derived CDR1 and CDR2 are SGHTA and FQGTGA. The CDR3 DNA sequence: TGTGCCAGCAGCTCTAGCCCACGGGAGACCCAGTACTTC. Translated, it gives CASSSSPRETQYF.

This clonotype was seen repeatedly, ten times or more. This chain connects TRBV6-5 to TRBJ1-2; D is undetermined. The V end was cut by 7 bases, the J end by 10 bases, with 13 bases between. The V gene's germline CDR1 is MNHEY and CDR2 SVGAGI. There are 11 residues in the CDR3. CDR3: CASTLGGVYTF. DNA for the CDR3: TGTGCCAGCACCCTGGGCGGCGTCTACACCTTC.

The V call is TRBV7-2, the J call TRBJ2-2, with 10 bases aligning to TRBD2. V trimming: 3 bases; J trimming: 8 bases; junction bases outside the gene matches: 3. The germline V gene has CDR1 SGHTA and CDR2 FQGNSA. There are 14 residues in the CDR3. The CDR3 loop reads CASSLASGSGELFF. CDR3 DNA: TGTGCCAGCAGCTTGGCTAGCGGGAGTGGGGAGCTGTTTTTT.

Here the CDR3 reads CASSLGGTGGPDEQFF. DNA of the CDR3: TGCGCCAGCAGCTTGGGCGGGACAGGGGGTCCGGATGAGCAGTTCTTC. The gene calls are TRBV5-1 and TRBJ2-1, with 11 bases aligning to TRBD1. The V and J ends lost 0 bases and 8 bases, in that order; junction bases with no gene match: 7. CDR1 SGHRS and CDR2 YFSETQ come from the germline V gene. This CDR3 is built from 16 residues.

The sample holds a few counts of this clonotype. The V gene is TRBV7-8, the J gene TRBJ2-3; D may match TRBD1 or TRBD2 (5 bases each). The CDR3 contains 14 residues. Germline V lookup: CDR1 SGHVS, CDR2 FQNEAQ. The V end lost 5 bases, the J end lost 4 bases, and 13 bases lay between the germline ends. The CDR3 DNA is TGTGCCAGCAGCCAGAGCCGGGGCGCAGATACGCAGTATTTT. Its protein is CASSQSRGADTQYF.

The V and J genes are TRBV5-1 and TRBJ1-1, with a possible D match to TRBD1 (6 bases). The length of the CDR3 is 14 residues. The ends were cut back, 4 bases at V and 3 bases at J, with 13 bases in the middle. Germline V lookup: CDR1 SGHRS, CDR2 YFSETQ. The CDR3 sequence is CASSVTGGDTEAFF. CDR3 bases: TGCGCCAGCAGCGTGACAGGAGGGGACACTGAAGCTTTCTTT.

This clonotype has a count of ten or more. The chain couples TRBV7-2 to TRBJ2-5; 7 positions agree with TRBD1. V lost 0 bases and J lost 5; bases outside the gene matches: 9. The CDR3 totals 16 residues. Germline-derived CDR1 and CDR2 are SGHTA and FQGNSA. The CDR3 DNA is TGTGCCAGCAGCTTAGCGAACGTCAGGGGGTACGAGACCCAGTACTTC. It encodes CASSLANVRGYETQYF.

This clonotype was seen more than once but under ten times. The chain couples TRBV7-2 to TRBJ2-3; D is unclear. This CDR3 comprises 15 residues. CDR1 is SGHTA and CDR2 is FQGNSA in the germline V gene. V was trimmed by 0 bases and J by 3 bases, leaving 10 bases between them. DNA for the CDR3: TGTGCCAGCAGCTTAGCGCCTAGATCTACAGATACGCAGTATTTT. Translated, it gives CASSLAPRSTDTQYF.

This clonotype was recorded many times. V gene TRBV4-1 combines with J gene TRBJ1-1; D gene uncertain. CDR3 length: 11 residues. V lost 4 bases, J lost 7 bases, and 7 bases lay in between. Per germline, CDR1 MGHRA and CDR2 YSYEKL. The CDR3 bases are TGCGCCAGCAGCCGGGCAGATGAAGCTTTCTTT. Protein sequence: CASSRADEAFF.

This clonotype was recorded a few times. The chain recombines TRBV7-9 with TRBJ2-7; D is unclear. The V gene's germline CDR1 is SEHNR and CDR2 FQNEAQ (reference sequence). The CDR3 is made up of 12 amino acids. Deletions cut 5 bases from V and 2 bases from J, with 7 bases between. DNA for the CDR3: TGTGCCAGCAGCCCCAATGCCTACGAGCAGTACTTC. It specifies CASSPNAYEQYF.

The chain is built from TRBV5-5 and TRBJ1-5; TRBD1 is a possible D gene (5 bases). Germline CDR1 reads SGHKS; CDR2 reads YYEKEE (reference sequence). This CDR3 has 14 residues. V was trimmed by 3 bases and J by 7 bases, leaving 14 bases between them. For the CDR3, the DNA is TGTGCCAGCAGCTCAGGGACGGAATGGCAGCCCCAGCATTTT. Protein sequence: CASSSGTEWQPQHF.

Note on this clonotype: Given a much more abundant clone one base away, this may be a read error. This chain joins TRBV29-1 and TRBJ1-1; D is perhaps TRBD1 (6 bases). The length of the CDR3 is 15 residues. CDR1 is SQVTM and CDR2 is ANQGSEA in the germline V gene. Trimming removed 5 bases from V and 4 bases from J, with 20 bases in between. CDR3: CSVFPTGPLGTEAFF. CDR3 in DNA: TGCAGCGTTTTTCCCACAGGGCCTTTGGGCACTGAAGCTTTCTTT. The variable domain in full, with the rest retrieved from reference TRBV29-1 and TRBJ1-1, is SAVISQKPSRDICQRGTSLTIQCQVDSQVTMMFWYRQQPGQSLTLIATANQGSEATYESGFVIDKFPISRPNLTFSTLTVSNMSPEDSSIYLCSVFPTGPLGTEAFFGQGTRLTVV.